This entry lists 17 T cell receptor beta chains sequenced from one sample in a study of T cell changes during pregnancy in multiple sclerosis. The repertoire was sequenced with immunoSEQ multiplex PCR; TCRdb's copy has only in-frame clones and lacks some. The sample has roughly 11,000 clones, about 95% seen once; the top ten hold approximately 0.3%. The sequenced sample was CD4+ T cells from peripheral blood mononuclear cells, obtained before pregnancy. Receptors were obtained from a female donor with multiple sclerosis, enrolled in a pregnancy study.

V is TRBV10-1 and J is TRBJ2-5; 8 bases match TRBD2. Losses at the gene ends were 3 bases for V and 5 bases for J; bases not matched to a gene: 14. The CDR3 length is 17 residues. Germline CDR1 and CDR2: WNHNN and SYGVQD (reference sequence). CDR3: CASSDPFHGGAWETQYF. Here the CDR3 DNA reads TGCGCCAGCAGTGACCCGTTCCACGGGGGGGCGTGGGAGACCCAGTACTTC.

The chain has TRBV6-1 and TRBJ1-3; weak D call: TRBD1 (5 bases). The ends were cut back, 5 bases at V and 9 bases at J, with 20 bases in the middle. This CDR3 contains 15 residues. The germline CDR1 and CDR2 sequences are MNHNS and SASEGT. CDR3 region: CASSPQDSPFVTIYF. The CDR3 DNA reads TGTGCCAGCAGTCCCCAAGACAGCCCGTTTGTCACCATATATTTT.

The chain combines TRBV4-1 with TRBJ1-2; 7 nucleotides match TRBD1. The V gene end was trimmed by 0 bases and the J gene end by 0 bases; junction bases not matched to a gene: 7. This CDR3 contains 17 residues. Germline values: CDR1 MGHRA, CDR2 YSYEKL. CDR3 amino acids: CASSQEGHRGANYGYTF. CDR3 nucleotides: TGCGCCAGCAGCCAAGAGGGGCACAGGGGTGCTAACTATGGCTACACCTTC.

The rearrangement links TRBV6-5 to TRBJ1-5, with no clear D. Trimming stripped 6 bases from V and 4 bases from J, with 7 bases between. CDR3 length: 12 residues. CDR1 and CDR2 (germline): MNHEY, SVGAGI. CDR3 loop: CASSRVNQPQHF. CDR3 DNA sequence: TGTGCCAGCAGCCGAGTGAATCAGCCCCAGCATTTT.

This clone was detected only once. The V gene is TRBV2, the J gene TRBJ1-6, with D maybe TRBD1 (5 bases). The germline V and J ends were trimmed by 6 bases and 6 bases, with 12 bases remaining between them. CDR3 length: 14 residues. Germline lookup yields CDR1 SNHLY and CDR2 FYNNEI. CDR3 in DNA: TGTGCCAGCAGAAGCACCCAGGGTAATTCACCCCTCCACTTT. It yields the protein CASRSTQGNSPLHF.

The gene calls are TRBV5-1 and TRBJ1-4; 9 bases agree with TRBD1. CDR1 SGHRS and CDR2 YFSETQ come from the germline V gene. V shed 0 bases and J 8 bases; nucleotides not matched to a gene: 8. The CDR3 length is 16 residues. The CDR3 sequence: CASSLGLDRGLEKLFF. As DNA, the CDR3 is TGCGCCAGCAGCTTGGGCCTGGACAGGGGATTAGAAAAACTGTTTTTT.

In its sample, this clone was seen once. The chain links TRBV2 to TRBJ2-3; D unresolved. Trimming stripped 10 bases from V and 2 bases from J, with 19 bases between. CDR1 SNHLY and CDR2 FYNNEI come from the germline V gene. The CDR3 consists of 15 residues. In DNA form, the CDR3 reads TGTGCCAACCCGACCACTGGGCAGAACACAGATACGCAGTATTTT. Residues: CANPTTGQNTDTQYF.

The V gene is TRBV2, the J gene TRBJ1-2, with TRBD1 as a possible D gene (5 bases). The CDR3 spans 15 residues. Deletions cut 6 bases from V and 4 bases from J, with 18 bases between. CDR1 SNHLY and CDR2 FYNNEI come from the germline V gene. CDR3 in amino acids: CASSRATGGSYGYTF. The CDR3 DNA reads as TGTGCCAGCAGCAGGGCGACGGGAGGGAGCTATGGCTACACCTTC.

The chain recombines TRBV7-8 with TRBJ1-2; TRBD1 matches at 7 bases. V gave up 4 bases and J gave up 7 bases; unmatched junction bases: 6. The CDR3 extends over 13 amino acids. The V gene's germline CDR1 is SGHVS and CDR2 FQNEAQ. CDR3 in DNA: TGTGCCAGCAGCTCAGACAGGGTTAGTGGCTACACCTTC. Amino acid sequence: CASSSDRVSGYTF.

The J gene is TRBJ2-5, the V gene TRBV9; 10 nucleotides align to TRBD2. Germline-derived CDR1 and CDR2 are SGDLS and YYNGEE. CDR3 size: 16 residues. V lost 3 bases to trimming and J lost 3 bases; unmatched junction nucleotides: 8. Here the CDR3 DNA reads TGTGCCAGCAGCGCCAGCCCACTAGCGGGGAAAGAGACCCAGTACTTC. It codes for CASSASPLAGKETQYF. Filled out from reference TRBV9 and TRBJ2-5, the complete variable domain reads DSGVTQTPKHLITATGQRVTLRCSPRSGDLSVYWYQQSLDQGLQFLIQYYNGEERAKGNILERFSAQQFPDLHSELNLSSLELGDSALYFCASSASPLAGKETQYFGPGTRLLVL.

The J gene is TRBJ1-1, the V gene TRBV5-8, with D possibly matching TRBD1 (5 bases). Trimming removed 0 bases at V and 1 base at J, with 10 bases between. The CDR3 consists of 15 residues. Germline values: CDR1 SGHTS, CDR2 YDEGEE. CDR3 sequence (DNA): TGTGCCAGCAGCTTGGGAGTCAGGGCGAACACTGAAGCTTTCTTT. This codes for CASSLGVRANTEAFF.

The chain joins TRBV7-8 to TRBJ1-5; 8 nucleotides agree with TRBD1. This CDR3 has 17 residues. J was trimmed by 6 bases and V by 4 bases; bases with no gene match: 14. CDR1 and CDR2 from the germline V gene are SGHVS and FQNEAQ. The DNA of the CDR3 is TGTGCCAGCAGCTATGGTAGGCAAACAGGGGGAAGTCAGCCCCAGCATTTT. This encodes CASSYGRQTGGSQPQHF.

This sequence joins TRBV5-1 and TRBJ2-5; 10 bases align to TRBD2. The germline V gene has CDR1 SGHRS and CDR2 YFSETQ. J lost 4 bases, V lost 1 base, and 10 bases had no gene match. CDR3 length: 17 residues. CDR3 in DNA: TGCGCCAGCAGCTTGTGGGACCTAGCGGGGGCCGGAGAGACCCAGTACTTC. Its protein product is CASSLWDLAGAGETQYF.

This clone was picked up a small number of times. The chain recombines TRBV5-1 with TRBJ1-2; D is perhaps TRBD1 (6 bases). V lost 0 bases and J lost 0, with 9 bases in between. The CDR3 is 15 residues long. CDR1 and CDR2 from the germline V gene are SGHRS and YFSETQ. The CDR3 here is CASSLGTASNYGYTF. CDR3 DNA sequence: TGCGCCAGCAGCTTGGGGACAGCTTCTAACTATGGCTACACCTTC.

The chain couples TRBV6-5 to TRBJ1-2; D possibly corresponds to TRBD1 (5 bases). CDR1 and CDR2 (germline): MNHEY, SVGAGI. The V end was cut by 11 bases, the J end by 8 bases, with 12 bases between. This CDR3 has 10 amino acids. The CDR3 reads CAVGVGGYTF. The CDR3 DNA is TGTGCCGTAGGGGTAGGCGGCTACACCTTC.

V usage is TRBV19 and J usage is TRBJ1-1; 7 bases line up with TRBD1. The CDR3 loop spans 14 amino acids. V shed 4 bases and J 10 bases; nucleotides not matched to a gene: 12. Germline assignment: CDR1 LNHDA and CDR2 SQIVND (reference sequence). CDR3 sequence: CASSRRTGGEAAFF. CDR3 sequence (DNA): TGTGCCAGTAGTAGAAGGACAGGCGGGGAGGCAGCTTTCTTT.

The chain joins TRBV7-2 to TRBJ1-1; unclear D gene. Germline V gene sequence: CDR1 SGHTA, CDR2 FQGNSA. V lost 1 base, J lost 3 bases, and 6 bases lay in between. The CDR3 is made up of 13 amino acids. The CDR3 loop reads CASSLVRDTEAFF. The CDR3 DNA reads as TGTGCCAGCAGCTTAGTGCGGGACACTGAAGCTTTCTTT.